This T cell receptor (beta chain) stems from a study of T cells in women clearing cervical HPV infection. On the study more broadly: For cases, blood was sampled a median about 150 days after lesion detection, interquartile range roughly 80 to 220 days. Study outcomes and limitations: Richness differences could reflect unmeasured T-cell content per sample. A classifier using richness and V gene abundances reached an AUC of around 0.83.

This table comes from immunoSEQ multiplex PCR, and its TCRdb copy is limited to in-frame clones, with some not included. This sample's table reports roughly 30,000 clones. About this clone: Its specificity is unknown. The read ends 3 residues shy of where the CDR3 ends; the end is completed using the germline J gene.

V was cut by 4 bases and J by 7 bases, with 14 bases left in between. Germline CDR1 MNHNS, CDR2 SASEGT. This CDR3 has 15 residues. Sequenced: blood buffy coat. The V gene is TRBV6-1, the J gene TRBJ1-6, with D hard to call. This sequence was found in a woman aged 18-69 years with a cervical HPV16 infection that either progressed to CIN3+ or cleared (not recorded which). CDR3 loop: CASSGRASRNSPLHF. The covered CDR3 bases are TGTGCCAGCAGTGGAAGGGCCAGCCGGAATTCACCC.